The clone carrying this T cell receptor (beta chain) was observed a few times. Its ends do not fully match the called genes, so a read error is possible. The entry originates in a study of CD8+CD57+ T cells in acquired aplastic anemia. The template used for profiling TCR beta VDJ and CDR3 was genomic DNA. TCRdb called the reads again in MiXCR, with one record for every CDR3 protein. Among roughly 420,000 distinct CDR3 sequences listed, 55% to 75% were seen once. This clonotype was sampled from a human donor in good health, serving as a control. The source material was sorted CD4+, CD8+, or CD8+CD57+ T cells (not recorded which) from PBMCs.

CDR3 protein: CAIREAGGQPQHF. The CDR3 coding sequence is TGTGCCATCCGTGAGGCGGGAGGCCAGCCCCAGCATTTT. The chain has TRBV10-3 and TRBJ1-5, with unresolved D. There are 13 residues in the CDR3. Germline V gives CDR1 ENHRY, CDR2 SYGVKD.